This passage covers 17 T cell receptor beta chains from one sample sequenced in a study of T-cell memory formation after mild COVID-19. Using its own MiXCR run on the 5' RACE reads, TCRdb lists one record per CDR3 protein. The sample lists about half a million distinct CDR3 sequences; about 18% were seen once. The sample comprised PBMCs or a T cell subset sorted from them (not recorded which). These TCRs come from an adult woman who had mild COVID-19 (a few samples of this study predate the infection). Cell type and time point are not known.

This clonotype came up many times. The rearrangement joins TRBV3-1 to TRBJ2-1; TRBD2 is a possible D gene (6 bases). This CDR3 comprises 16 residues. With 1 base removed from V and 2 bases from J, the gap between germline ends came to 12 bases. Germline values: CDR1 LGHDT, CDR2 YNNKEL (reference sequence). The CDR3 DNA sequence: TGTGCCAGCAGCCAAGCAGCTAGCGCTCCCTACAATGAGCAGTTCTTC. Translation: CASSQAASAPYNEQFF.

This clonotype was picked up a small number of times. This rearrangement joins TRBV28 to TRBJ1-5; 9 bases agree with TRBD1. This CDR3 is built from 15 residues. CDR1 and CDR2 (germline): MDHEN, SYDVKM. V lost 6 bases to trimming and J lost 6 bases; unmatched junction nucleotides: 9. DNA for the CDR3: TGTGCCAGCAGCTCCCCCGGGACAGGGTTTCAGCCCCAGCATTTT. It codes for CASSSPGTGFQPQHF.

This clonotype was seen more than once but under ten times. The DNA for the CDR3 is TGCAGTGCCCGCCGGGCGGGAGGAAATGAGCAGTTCTTC. Translating gives CSARRAGGNEQFF. The chain is built from TRBV20-1 and TRBJ2-1; TRBD2 matches at 8 bases. Trimming cost V 6 bases and J 7 bases; bases outside gene matches: 8. Germline loops: CDR1 DFQATT, CDR2 SNEGSKA (reference sequence). The CDR3 runs to 13 residues.

V gene TRBV4-3 combines with J gene TRBJ2-6, with 9 nucleotides matching TRBD1. The junction had 4 bases not matched to a gene; V was cut back by 1 base and J by 0 bases. The CDR3 has 18 amino acids. The germline V gene has CDR1 LGHNA and CDR2 YSLEER. Here the CDR3 reads CASSQAGTGRSGANVLTF. The CDR3 DNA reads as TGCGCCAGCAGCCAAGCTGGGACAGGGCGCTCTGGGGCCAACGTCCTGACTTTC.

This clonotype came up many times. This chain joins TRBV30 and TRBJ1-2; 8 bases agree with TRBD1. The CDR3 totals 14 residues. Germline V lookup: CDR1 GTSNPN, CDR2 SVGIG (reference sequence). V shed 2 bases, J shed 8 bases, and the junction held 10 bases outside the gene matches. The CDR3 sequence: CAWSTGTGKEGYTF. CDR3 in DNA: TGTGCCTGGAGTACCGGGACAGGCAAGGAGGGCTACACCTTC. The complete variable domain, with remaining parts taken from reference TRBV30 and TRBJ1-2, reads SQTIHQWPATLVQPVGSPLSLECTVEGTSNPNLYWYRQAAGRGLQLLFYSVGIGQISSEVPQNLSASRPQDRQFILSSKKLLLSDSGFYLCAWSTGTGKEGYTFGSGTRLTVV.

The table lists this clonotype with a few counts. The CDR3 reads CASSTPRTRLSGYTF. CDR3 coding DNA: TGTGCCAGCAGCACCCCCAGGACCCGCTTGTCGGGCTACACCTTC. V is TRBV7-9 and J is TRBJ1-2; no clear D gene. CDR1 SEHNR and CDR2 FQNEAQ come from the germline V gene (reference sequence). The ends were cut back, 5 bases at V and 8 bases at J, with 21 bases in the middle. This CDR3 comprises 15 residues. Based on the CDR3 plus reference TRBV7-9 and TRBJ1-2, the full variable domain is DTGVSQNPRHKITKRGQNVTFRCDPISEHNRLYWYRQTLGQGPEFLTYFQNEAQLEKSRLLSDRFSAERPKGSFSTLEIQRTEQGDSAMYLCASSTPRTRLSGYTFGSGTRLTVV.

This rearrangement joins TRBV7-3 to TRBJ1-1; D may be TRBD1 (6 bases). Germline CDR1 SGHTA, CDR2 FQGTGA. The CDR3 loop spans 16 amino acids. V was pared by 2 bases and J by 5 bases, with 18 bases between. This chain's CDR3 is CASSLSGGTGLTEAFF. The CDR3 nucleotides are TGTGCCAGCAGCTTATCTGGCGGAACAGGGCTTACTGAAGCTTTCTTT. Together with reference TRBV7-3 and TRBJ1-1, the CDR3 gives the full variable domain: GAGVSQTPSNKVTEKGKYVELRCDPISGHTALYWYRQSLGQGPEFLIYFQGTGAADDSGLPNDRFFAVRPEGSVSTLKIQRTERGDSAVYLCASSLSGGTGLTEAFFGQGTRLTVV.

The chain uses TRBV14 and TRBJ2-2; D not certain. The V end was cut by 6 bases, the J end by 0 bases, with 11 bases between. This CDR3 has 15 amino acids. The germline V gene has CDR1 SGHDN and CDR2 FVKESK. The CDR3 coding sequence is TGTGCCAGCAGTTGGGGATACGCGAACACCGGGGAGCTGTTTTTT. Translating it yields CASSWGYANTGELFF.

Many counts were recorded for this clonotype. V gene TRBV5-1 combines with J gene TRBJ1-4; a possible D gene is TRBD1 (5 bases). The V end was cut by 8 bases, the J end by 7 bases, with 21 bases between. The CDR3 covers 15 residues. In germline, CDR1 is SGHRS, CDR2 YFSETQ. The CDR3 DNA follows: TGCGCCAGTCAAACTACGGATAAAAGGGGTGAAAAACTGTTTTTT. It yields the protein CASQTTDKRGEKLFF.

The genes are TRBV7-2 and TRBJ1-5, with D possibly matching TRBD1 (6 bases). Trimming left V 0 bases short and J 6 bases short, with 12 bases between. Germline CDR1 SGHTA, CDR2 FQGNSA. CDR3 length: 15 residues. CDR3 in DNA: TGTGCCAGCAGCTTAGCCCTGGGGGGCGGTCAGCCCCAGCATTTT. Protein: CASSLALGGGQPQHF.

V and J are TRBV5-1 and TRBJ2-7; 7 nucleotides line up with TRBD1. The germline gives CDR1 SGHRS, CDR2 YFSETQ. V lost 4 bases, J lost 2 bases, and 9 bases stayed unmatched. The CDR3 runs to 15 residues. This CDR3 reads CASSLTPTGAYEQYF. The CDR3 coding sequence is TGCGCCAGCAGCCTGACCCCCACAGGGGCCTACGAGCAGTACTTC.

The chain joins TRBV7-9 to TRBJ2-5; perhaps TRBD2 as D (6 bases). The V end lost 1 base, the J end lost 4 bases, and 10 bases lay between the germline ends. The CDR3 totals 14 residues. The germline V gene has CDR1 SEHNR and CDR2 FQNEAQ (reference sequence). CDR3 region: CASSLVRAGETQYF. CDR3 sequence (DNA): TGTGCCAGCAGCTTAGTCCGAGCGGGAGAGACCCAGTACTTC.

This rearrangement joins TRBV12-3 or TRBV12-4 to TRBJ2-7, with 7 nucleotides matching TRBD1. This CDR3 contains 15 residues. The junction had 9 bases not matched to a gene; V was cut back by 5 bases and J by 2 bases. The CDR3 spells CASSRTYRGTYEQYF. The CDR3 DNA reads as TGTGCCAGCAGTCGAACCTACAGGGGAACCTACGAGCAGTACTTC.

V is TRBV15 and J is TRBJ2-3; D gene ambiguous. CDR1 LNHNV and CDR2 YYDKDF come from the germline V gene (reference sequence). CDR3 size: 12 residues. Trimming removed 1 base at V and 4 bases at J, with 3 bases between. The CDR3 sequence is CATSRVADTQYF. CDR3 nucleotides: TGTGCCACCAGCAGAGTGGCAGATACGCAGTATTTT.

This chain uses TRBV7-9 with TRBJ2-7, with D tentatively TRBD1 (6 bases). Germline-derived CDR1 and CDR2 are SEHNR and FQNEAQ (reference sequence). Trimming stripped 5 bases from V and 3 bases from J, with 11 bases between. The CDR3 spans 13 residues. CDR3 nucleotide sequence: TGTGCCAGCAGCCAAGGGACAATCTACGAGCAGTACTTC. Encoded protein: CASSQGTIYEQYF.

CDR3 in DNA: TGTGCCAGCACCCTCGGGGGGGACTTAACCAATGAGCAGTTCTTC. It encodes CASTLGGDLTNEQFF. The rearrangement links TRBV9 to TRBJ2-1; 8 bases align to TRBD2. CDR3 length: 15 amino acids. The junction had 11 bases not matched to a gene; V was cut back by 6 bases and J by 6 bases. CDR1 and CDR2 (germline): SGDLS, YYNGEE.

The chain employs TRBV20-1 and TRBJ2-3, with D possibly being TRBD1 (5 bases). The CDR3 is 13 residues long. Germline CDR1 is DFQATT and CDR2 is SNEGSKA (reference sequence). The CDR3 coding sequence is TGCAGCCTAGTGGCAGACCATAAGGGGACGCAGTATTTT. Its translation is CSLVADHKGTQYF.